Here is one T cell receptor (beta chain) with its context. The junction does not match germline at one end; this may be a read error. The sample originates from a study of blood T cell repertoires in COVID-19. Study in general: Specimens from acute and convalescent COVID-19 originated in the United States, Italy and Spain. From T cells, B-cell-depleted T cells, or PBMCs came the material, which was cDNA or gDNA.

Original analysis: Reference gene primers were amplified, and this amplification served to estimate nucleated cell counts. Profiling relied on immunoSEQ multiplex PCR, and the TCRdb table lists in-frame clones only, not all of them. V and J calls and clone size come straight from that table; D and trimming were deduced from the DNA. Counted here are 68,000 or so clones, more than 80% occurring once; the ten biggest clones make up 2.5% to 3%. Input material: peripheral blood. This clonotype was obtained from a man aged 45-60 years with acute or convalescent COVID-19.

The CDR3 sequence: CASSYPGQGNAEAFF. In nucleotides, the CDR3 is TGTGCCAGCAGTTACCCGGGACAGGGGAACGCTGAAGCTTTCTTT. V is TRBV6-5 and J is TRBJ1-1; 10 bases align to TRBD1. This CDR3 has 15 residues. Germline V gene sequence: CDR1 MNHEY, CDR2 SVGAGI.